A selection of T cell receptor beta chains follows, all from one sample in a study of blood T cell repertoires in COVID-19. The assay was immunoSEQ multiplex PCR, and TCRdb's table has in-frame clones only and misses some. The sample carries 50,000 to 65,000 clones, 72% recorded once. The sequencing input was peripheral blood. The receptor set was obtained from a woman in her 70s with COVID-19, enrolled during active disease. The CDR3 runs from the conserved cysteine through the conserved F or W. A D gene is named only where the DNA matches it firmly. Not all rows give a size; the values are once, few, many and, for expanded clones, a class.

NA,TRBJ2-1,TRBD2,TRBV6-4,TGTGCCAGCAGTCTAGCGGGGGGGCCCAATGAGCAGTTCTTC,CASSLAGGPNEQFF
few,TRBJ1-2,NA,TRBV9,TGTGCCAGCAGTCTTTTTGGCGACAGTAACTATGGCTACACCTTC,CASSLFGDSNYGYTF
NA,TRBJ2-3,TRBD1,TRBV9,TGTGCCAGCAGCGTAGCTTCGGGACAGGGCCTCACAGATACGCAGTATTTT,CASSVASGQGLTDTQYF
once,TRBJ1-2,TRBD1,TRBV6-1,TGTGCCAGCAGTGAGGACAGGGGATACGGCTACACCTTC,CASSEDRGYGYTF
NA,TRBJ1-2,TRBD1,TRBV5-1,TGCGCCAGCAGCTTGACGAGGGGGCAGGATGGCTACACCTTC,CASSLTRGQDGYTF
few,TRBJ1-5,TRBD1,TRBV7-2,TGTGCCAGCAGCTCGGACAGGCAGCCCCAGCATTTT,CASSSDRQPQHF
once,TRBJ2-3,TRBD2,TRBV27,TGTGCCAGCAGTCCGGGACTAGCGGGAGGCCCCGGACAGTATTTT,CASSPGLAGGPGQYF
NA,TRBJ1-3,NA,TRBV3-1/TRBV3-2,TGTGCCAGCAGCCCCCGCCAGGGGCCTGGAAACACCATATATTTT,CASSPRQGPGNTIYF
NA,TRBJ1-2,NA,TRBV11-2,TGTGCCAGCAGCTTAGTAGGGGCAGACTATGGCTACACCTTC,CASSLVGADYGYTF
NA,TRBJ2-5,NA,TRBV19,TGTGCCAGTAGTATCAGGGTTATGTGGCGCCGAGAGACCCAGTACTTC,CASSIRVMWRRETQYF
NA,TRBJ1-5,TRBD1,TRBV7-8,TGTGCCAGCAGCCAGGGACAGGTAACCGGTCAGCCCCAGCATTTT,CASSQGQVTGQPQHF
NA,TRBJ2-2,TRBD1,TRBV2,TGTGCCAGCCGCCCTGGGACAGGGAGTCGGACCGGGGAGCTGTTTTTT,CASRPGTGSRTGELFF
NA,TRBJ2-3,TRBD2,TRBV7-2,TGTGCCAGCAGCTTAGAACTAGCGGGGGGGGCTGGTACGCAGTATTTT,CASSLELAGGAGTQYF
once,TRBJ1-3,NA,TRBV19,TGTGCCAGTAGTCTCACCTACAGGGCCTCTGGAAACACCATATATTTT,CASSLTYRASGNTIYF
few,TRBJ1-1,NA,TRBV4-1,TGCGCCAGCAGCCCTATTGGGAGACGCCTGGACACTGAAGCTTTCTTT,CASSPIGRRLDTEAFF
NA,TRBJ2-2,TRBD2,TRBV4-1,TGCGCCAGCAGCCAACCCCTAGCGGGAGGGTTCACCGGGGAGCTGTTTTTT,CASSQPLAGGFTGELFF
NA,TRBJ2-3,NA,TRBV4-3,TGCGCCAGCAGCCAAGATAGGCGGGATCACAGCGCAGATACGCAGTATTTT,CASSQDRRDHSADTQYF
NA,TRBJ1-2,TRBD1,TRBV7-6,TGTGCCAGCAGTGTAGGTCGGTACAGGGGTCTTAACTATGGCTACACCTTC,CASSVGRYRGLNYGYTF
NA,TRBJ1-1,TRBD1,TRBV2,TGTGCCAGCAGGACAGGGTTGTTGAACACTGAAGCTTTCTTT,CASRTGLLNTEAFF
NA,TRBJ2-1,TRBD2,TRBV18,TGTGCCAGCTCACCACCAGTGGGGACTAGCAGCTACAATGAGCAGTTCTTC,CASSPPVGTSSYNEQFF
NA,TRBJ1-2,NA,TRBV7-8,TGTGCCAGCAGCATCCTGGACGAGGGCGGCTACACCTTC,CASSILDEGGYTF
NA,TRBJ2-5,NA,TRBV19,TGTGCCAGTAGTCATAGGGGAGGGGGCCAAGAGACCCAGTACTTC,CASSHRGGGQETQYF
NA,TRBJ2-3,TRBD2,TRBV12-5,TGTGCTAGTGGGCGGGGGACTAGCGGGAGCGGCACAGATACGCAGTATTTT,CASGRGTSGSGTDTQYF
few,TRBJ2-5,NA,TRBV6-1,TGTGCCAGCAGTGAAGCGGATGGGGACTACCAAGAGACCCAGTACTTC,CASSEADGDYQETQYF
few,TRBJ1-6,NA,TRBV6-1,TGTGCCAGCAGTGATTGGACACATAATTCACCCCTCCACTTT,CASSDWTHNSPLHF